This T cell receptor beta chain originates from a study of coeliac disease. The protocol was immunoSEQ multiplex PCR, while the TCRdb copy is restricted to in-frame clones and leaves out a portion. The table has a few thousand clones, 72% seen once. Per the germline V gene, CDR1 is MNHEY and CDR2 is SVGAGI. The CDR3 is 15 residues long. V dropped 7 bases and J dropped 6; count of bases not matched to a gene: 13. The sequenced material came from lymphocytes from the gut lamina propria. The J gene is TRBJ2-3, the V gene TRBV6-5; 7 bases align to TRBD1. The receptor was derived from a man between 18 and 35 years old with celiac disease on a gluten-free diet. For the CDR3, the DNA is TGTGCCAGCAATGGGTTTGAGGGGGCTGCGGATACGCAGTATTTT. Its protein is CASNGFEGAADTQYF.